A selection of T cell receptor beta chains follows, all from one sample in a study of graft-versus-host responses after intestinal transplantation. The protocol was immunoSEQ multiplex PCR, while the TCRdb copy is restricted to in-frame clones and leaves out a portion. The sample yields around 15,000 clones, around 70% seen once. This specimen consisted of ileum tissue, obtained 14 days after transplant. These receptors originate from a human patient who received an intestinal transplant, so some T cells may come from the graft donor. The CDR3 runs from the conserved cysteine through the conserved F or W. The order of the fields is J gene, V gene, CDR3 protein.

J gene: TRBJ1-5; V gene: TRBV4-2; CDR3 protein: CASSQDQGAPNQPQHF
J gene: TRBJ2-2; V gene: TRBV4-1; CDR3 protein: CASSQDTFLDTGELFF
J gene: TRBJ1-2; V gene: TRBV7-9; CDR3 protein: CASSPGVIYGYTF
J gene: TRBJ2-2; V gene: TRBV7-9; CDR3 protein: CASSLRGQGATNTGELFF
J gene: TRBJ2-1; V gene: TRBV25-1; CDR3 protein: CASSEFNEQFF
J gene: TRBJ2-1; V gene: TRBV15; CDR3 protein: CATMSGRARAYNEQFF
J gene: TRBJ1-2; V gene: TRBV5-1; CDR3 protein: CASSPDGKGYTF
J gene: TRBJ2-2; V gene: TRBV7-9; CDR3 protein: CASSASGDAISTGELFF
J gene: TRBJ1-1; V gene: TRBV7-3; CDR3 protein: CASSLTQNTEAFF
J gene: TRBJ2-1; V gene: TRBV6-6; CDR3 protein: CASLDAHAGNEQFF
J gene: TRBJ1-5; V gene: TRBV2; CDR3 protein: CASSEWGSLHQPQHF